This TCR beta chain is from a study of beta chain features in type 1 diabetes. The study's findings and limits: Compared with healthy donors, patients appeared to share more similar naive, central memory and regulatory TCRB repertoires. Cells with high TCR expression could be over-represented when cDNA is sequenced.

The CDR3 consists of 13 residues. CDR1 ENHRY and CDR2 SYGVKD come from the germline V gene. V shed 6 bases and J 6 bases; nucleotides not matched to a gene: 3. Every bit of the isolated RNA underwent reverse transcription, so sequencing read expressed TCRB transcripts. Profiled with immunoSEQ multiplex PCR; TCRdb holds only in-frame clones, not every one. The data contain more than 350,000 clones, roughly 10% of them singletons. For this clone: The target antigen is unknown.

The material sequenced was naive CD4+ T cells from blood. The rearrangement uses TRBV10-3 and TRBJ2-2; TRBD1 matches 8 bases. The sequence derives from a young woman in good health. The CDR3 loop is CAISETGAGELFF. CDR3 bases: TGTGCCATCAGCGAGACAGGGGCCGGGGAGCTGTTTTTT.